These 13 T cell receptor beta chains were all obtained from the same sample, sequenced in a study of T cells of healthy individuals. One entry per CDR3 protein, called by TCRdb with MiXCR from the 5' RACE reads. The sample shows around 83,000 distinct CDR3 sequences, about 5.5% of them seen only once. The receptors come from a female donor in good health.

CDR3 residues: CASRNSRGRSNEKLFF. The CDR3 DNA is TGTGCCAGCAGGAATTCGCGAGGGCGGTCTAATGAAAAACTGTTTTTT. V usage is TRBV7-2 and J usage is TRBJ1-4; D gene uncertain. The CDR3 extends over 16 amino acids. The V gene's germline CDR1 is SGHTA and CDR2 FQGNSA. The V gene lost 6 bases and the J gene lost 3 bases, with 17 bases spanning the gap.

The V and J genes are TRBV5-1 and TRBJ1-1; D unclear. Germline CDR1 SGHRS, CDR2 YFSETQ. V was clipped by 1 base and J by 0 bases, with 16 bases between them. The CDR3 is made up of 17 amino acids. DNA for the CDR3: TGCGCCAGCAGCTTGTTAAACCCCAGCAATGTGAACACTGAAGCTTTCTTT. Protein product: CASSLLNPSNVNTEAFF.

This clonotype was seen ten or more times. The rearrangement joins TRBV19 to TRBJ1-5; perhaps TRBD1 as D (5 bases). The V and J ends lost 3 bases and 1 base respectively, with 13 bases between them. The germline gives CDR1 LNHDA, CDR2 SQIVND (reference sequence). The CDR3 consists of 16 residues. CDR3 nucleotide sequence: TGTGCCAGTAGTATTCAAAGGACACCCAGCAATCAGCCCCAGCATTTT. As protein: CASSIQRTPSNQPQHF.

Ten or more counts support this clonotype. The V gene is TRBV27, the J gene TRBJ1-4; 8 bases are a match to TRBD1. The germline gives CDR1 MNHEY, CDR2 SMNVEV (reference sequence). The trim removed 7 bases at V and 8 bases at J, leaving 9 bases unmatched. There are 14 residues in the CDR3. In DNA, the CDR3 is TGTGCCAGCACCACCGGGACAGGACTGGAAAAACTGTTTTTT. Amino acid sequence: CASTTGTGLEKLFF. The variable domain in full, with the rest retrieved from reference TRBV27 and TRBJ1-4, is EAQVTQNPRYLITVTGKKLTVTCSQNMNHEYMSWYRQDPGLGLRQIYYSMNVEVTDKGDVPEGYKVSRKEKRNFPLILESPSPNQTSLYFCASTTGTGLEKLFFGSGTQLSVL.

This clonotype has a count of ten or more. The J gene is TRBJ2-3, the V gene TRBV6-5; no definite D call. This CDR3 is 11 amino acids long. CDR1 is MNHEY and CDR2 is SVGAGI in the germline V gene. Trimming cost V 6 bases and J 7 bases, with 8 bases left between them. The CDR3: CASRQSNTQYF. DNA of the CDR3: TGTGCCAGCAGGCAGTCGAATACGCAGTATTTT.

This clonotype has at least ten counts. The chain recombines TRBV7-9 with TRBJ2-7; tentative D call: TRBD1 (6 bases). Germline values: CDR1 SEHNR, CDR2 FQNEAQ (reference sequence). V was cut by 0 bases and J by 2 bases, with 11 bases left in between. CDR3 size: 15 residues. DNA for the CDR3: TGTGCCAGCAGCTTAGCTTCAGGGGTTACCTACGAGCAGTACTTC. The encoded protein is CASSLASGVTYEQYF.

The chain uses TRBV5-4 and TRBJ1-4; TRBD1 aligns across 8 bases. This CDR3 has 16 amino acids. Unmatched junction bases numbered 13, after V lost 4 bases and J lost 8 bases. The germline CDR1 and CDR2 sequences are SGHNT and YYREEE (reference sequence). The chain's CDR3 is CASSPGGQGAREKLFF. CDR3 DNA sequence: TGTGCCAGCAGCCCGGGGGGGCAGGGGGCACGAGAAAAACTGTTTTTT.

This clonotype has a count of ten or more. This chain links TRBV7-9 with TRBJ1-1; D is undetermined. V was clipped by 5 bases and J by 1 base, with 8 bases between them. CDR1 and CDR2 from the germline V gene are SEHNR and FQNEAQ (reference sequence). CDR3 length equals 13 residues. The CDR3 DNA is TGTGCCAGCAGCCCCTTGAAGAACACTGAAGCTTTCTTT. This gives the protein CASSPLKNTEAFF.

This clonotype was detected ten times or more. This chain uses TRBV7-2 with TRBJ1-1; D remains ambiguous. CDR3 length equals 16 residues. The germline CDR1 and CDR2 sequences are SGHTA and FQGNSA. V was clipped by 1 base and J by 1 base, with 13 bases between them. The CDR3 nucleotides read TGTGCCAGCAGCTTAGGACGGATGCGACAGAACACTGAAGCTTTCTTT. It is translated as CASSLGRMRQNTEAFF.

This clonotype was seen at least ten times. The chain combines TRBV19 with TRBJ2-1, with D unclear. The length of the CDR3 is 12 residues. The V gene lost 5 bases and the J gene lost 9 bases, with 11 bases spanning the gap. CDR1 is LNHDA and CDR2 is SQIVND in the germline V gene (reference sequence). Here the CDR3 DNA reads TGTGCCAGTAGTCTGTACTCTGGTGAGCAGTTCTTC. It encodes CASSLYSGEQFF. Complete variable domain (other parts from reference TRBV19 and TRBJ2-1): DGGITQSPKYLFRKEGQNVTLSCEQNLNHDAMYWYRQDPGQGLRLIYYSQIVNDFQKGDIAEGYSVSREKKESFPLTVTSAQKNPTAFYLCASSLYSGEQFFGPGTRLTVL.

This clonotype was counted only a few times. The chain carries TRBV6-1 and TRBJ2-1, with no clear D. This CDR3 spans 15 amino acids. Germline CDR1 reads MNHNS; CDR2 reads SASEGT. Trimming removed 4 bases at V and 8 bases at J, with 18 bases between. The CDR3 DNA is TGTGCCAGCAGTGGGATCCAGCGTCTGCTGTATGAGCAGTTCTTC. Protein: CASSGIQRLLYEQFF.

This clonotype showed up many times. This sequence joins TRBV12-3 or TRBV12-4 and TRBJ2-5; tentative D call: TRBD1 (6 bases). The CDR3 runs 16 residues. The ends were cut back, 3 bases at V and 1 base at J, with 15 bases in the middle. CDR3 sequence reads: CASSLGPGETQETQYF. The DNA for the CDR3 is TGTGCCAGCAGTTTGGGTCCAGGGGAGACCCAAGAGACCCAGTACTTC.

This clonotype has a count of ten or more. The chain is built from TRBV10-3 and TRBJ2-7; the match to TRBD1 covers 8 bases. The germline CDR1 and CDR2 sequences are ENHRY and SYGVKD. The CDR3 sequence is 12 residues long. The ends lost 5 bases at V and 7 bases at J; junction bases unmatched: 4. The CDR3 coding sequence is TGTGCCATCAGTTCACAGGGGGAGGAGCAGTACTTC. Amino acids: CAISSQGEEQYF.